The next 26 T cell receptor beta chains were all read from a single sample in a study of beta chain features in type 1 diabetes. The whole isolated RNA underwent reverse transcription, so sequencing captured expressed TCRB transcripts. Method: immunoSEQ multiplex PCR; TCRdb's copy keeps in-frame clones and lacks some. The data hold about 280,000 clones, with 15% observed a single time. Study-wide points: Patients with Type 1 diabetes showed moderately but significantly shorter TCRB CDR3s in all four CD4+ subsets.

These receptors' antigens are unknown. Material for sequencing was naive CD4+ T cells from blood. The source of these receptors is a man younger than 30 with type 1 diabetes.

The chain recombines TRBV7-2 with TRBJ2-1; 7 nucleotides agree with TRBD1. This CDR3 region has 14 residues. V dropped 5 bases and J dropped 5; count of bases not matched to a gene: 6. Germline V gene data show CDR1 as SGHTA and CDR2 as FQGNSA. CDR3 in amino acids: CASSDRQGNNEQFF. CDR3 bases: TGTGCCAGCAGCGACCGACAGGGTAACAATGAGCAGTTCTTC.

The CDR3 DNA reads TGTGCCAGCAGTGGCCGCGGGGGCGGAGAAAAACTGTTTTTT. Residues: CASSGRGGGEKLFF. The chain employs TRBV9 and TRBJ1-4, with D perhaps matching TRBD1 (6 bases). Germline CDR1 is SGDLS and CDR2 is YYNGEE. The CDR3 spans 14 residues. Trimming cost V 5 bases and J 8 bases, with 16 bases left between them. Complete variable domain (other parts from reference TRBV9 and TRBJ1-4): DSGVTQTPKHLITATGQRVTLRCSPRSGDLSVYWYQQSLDQGLQFLIQYYNGEERAKGNILERFSAQQFPDLHSELNLSSLELGDSALYFCASSGRGGGEKLFFGSGTQLSVL.

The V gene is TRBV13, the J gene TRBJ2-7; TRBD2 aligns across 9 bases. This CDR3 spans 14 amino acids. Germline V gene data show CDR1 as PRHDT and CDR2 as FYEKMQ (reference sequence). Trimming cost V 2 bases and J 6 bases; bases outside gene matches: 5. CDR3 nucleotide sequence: TGTGCCAGCAGCTTACTTAGCGGGAGTTTCGAGCAGTACTTC. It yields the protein CASSLLSGSFEQYF. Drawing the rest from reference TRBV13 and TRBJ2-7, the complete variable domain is AAGVIQSPRHLIKEKRETATLKCYPIPRHDTVYWYQQGPGQDPQFLISFYEKMQSDKGSIPDRFSAQQFSDYHSELNMSSLELGDSALYFCASSLLSGSFEQYFGPGTRLTVT.

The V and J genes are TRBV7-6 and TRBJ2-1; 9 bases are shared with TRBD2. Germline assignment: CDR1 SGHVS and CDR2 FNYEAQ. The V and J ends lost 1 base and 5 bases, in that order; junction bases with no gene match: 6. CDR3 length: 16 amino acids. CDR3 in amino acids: CASSLVSSGGNNEQFF. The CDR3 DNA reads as TGTGCCAGCAGCTTAGTTTCCAGCGGGGGGAACAATGAGCAGTTCTTC.

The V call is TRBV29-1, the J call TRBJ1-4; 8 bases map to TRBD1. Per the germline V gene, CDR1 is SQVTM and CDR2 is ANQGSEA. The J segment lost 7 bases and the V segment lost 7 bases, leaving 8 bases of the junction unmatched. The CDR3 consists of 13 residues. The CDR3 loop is CSGTRGLGEKLFF. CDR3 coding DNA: TGCAGCGGGACCAGGGGGCTCGGTGAAAAACTGTTTTTT.

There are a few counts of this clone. CDR3 nucleotide sequence: TGTGCCAGCAGGCCCGGGACAGGCGGAACAGATACGCAGTATTTT. Amino acid sequence: CASRPGTGGTDTQYF. The rearrangement joins TRBV6-5 to TRBJ2-3; 8 bases are shared with TRBD1. Germline lookup yields CDR1 MNHEY and CDR2 SVGAGI. The CDR3 has 15 residues. V was clipped by 6 bases and J by 3 bases; unmatched bases: 8.

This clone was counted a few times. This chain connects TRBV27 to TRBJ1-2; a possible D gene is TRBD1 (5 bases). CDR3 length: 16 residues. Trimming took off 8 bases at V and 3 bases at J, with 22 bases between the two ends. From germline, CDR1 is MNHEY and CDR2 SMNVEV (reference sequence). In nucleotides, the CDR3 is TGTGCCAGCCGACCCCGACAGACCCGAGGAGACTATGGCTACACCTTC. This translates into CASRPRQTRGDYGYTF.

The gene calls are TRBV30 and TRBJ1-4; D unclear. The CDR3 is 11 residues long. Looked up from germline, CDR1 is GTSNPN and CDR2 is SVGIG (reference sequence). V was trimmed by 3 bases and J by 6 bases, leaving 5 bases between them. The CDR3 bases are TGTGCCTGGAGATGGCATGAAAAACTGTTTTTT. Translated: CAWRWHEKLFF.

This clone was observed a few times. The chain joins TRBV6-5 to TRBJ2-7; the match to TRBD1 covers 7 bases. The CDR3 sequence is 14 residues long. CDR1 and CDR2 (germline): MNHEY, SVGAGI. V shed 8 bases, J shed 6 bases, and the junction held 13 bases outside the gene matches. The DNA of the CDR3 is TGTGCCAGCGGTTCGGGGACAGCGCTAAGCGAGCAGTACTTC. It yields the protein CASGSGTALSEQYF.

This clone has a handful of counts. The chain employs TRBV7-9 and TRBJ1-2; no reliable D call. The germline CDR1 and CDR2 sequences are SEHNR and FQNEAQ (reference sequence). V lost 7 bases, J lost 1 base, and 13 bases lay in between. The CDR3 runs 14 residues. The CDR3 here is CASTQEFRNYGYTF. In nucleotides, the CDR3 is TGTGCCAGCACCCAAGAGTTCCGTAACTATGGCTACACCTTC.

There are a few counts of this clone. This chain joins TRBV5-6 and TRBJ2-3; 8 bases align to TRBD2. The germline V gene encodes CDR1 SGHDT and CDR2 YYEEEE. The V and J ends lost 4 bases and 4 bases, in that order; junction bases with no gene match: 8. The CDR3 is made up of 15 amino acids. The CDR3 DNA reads TGTGCCAGCAGCCACAAAGCGGGAGCGGCAGATACGCAGTATTTT. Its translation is CASSHKAGAADTQYF.

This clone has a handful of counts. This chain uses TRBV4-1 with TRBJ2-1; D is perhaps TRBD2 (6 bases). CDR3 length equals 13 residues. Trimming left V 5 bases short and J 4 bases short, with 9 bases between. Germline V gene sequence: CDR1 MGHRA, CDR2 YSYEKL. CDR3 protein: CASSSSAYNEQFF. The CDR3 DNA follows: TGCGCCAGCAGCTCTAGCGCGTACAATGAGCAGTTCTTC.

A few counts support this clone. As DNA, the CDR3 is TGTGCCAGCAGCCACCCCCTATCACCCCTCCACTTT. It specifies CASSHPLSPLHF. V gene TRBV7-2 combines with J gene TRBJ1-6; D gene unclear. The CDR3 is 12 amino acids. Germline loops: CDR1 SGHTA, CDR2 FQGNSA. With 5 bases removed from V and 10 bases from J, the gap between germline ends came to 9 bases.

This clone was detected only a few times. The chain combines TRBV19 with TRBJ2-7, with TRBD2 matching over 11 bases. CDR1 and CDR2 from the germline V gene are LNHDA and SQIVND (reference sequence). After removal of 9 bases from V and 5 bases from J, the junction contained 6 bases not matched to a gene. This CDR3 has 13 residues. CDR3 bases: TGTGCCAGCGGACTAGCGGGTGGTAACGAGCAGTACTTC. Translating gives CASGLAGGNEQYF.

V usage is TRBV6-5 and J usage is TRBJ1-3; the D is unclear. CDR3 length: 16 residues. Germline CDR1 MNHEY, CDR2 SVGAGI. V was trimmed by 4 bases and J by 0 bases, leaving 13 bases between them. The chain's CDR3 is CASSFSGLSSGNTIYF. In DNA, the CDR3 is TGTGCCAGCAGTTTCTCTGGTCTGAGCTCTGGAAACACCATATATTTT.

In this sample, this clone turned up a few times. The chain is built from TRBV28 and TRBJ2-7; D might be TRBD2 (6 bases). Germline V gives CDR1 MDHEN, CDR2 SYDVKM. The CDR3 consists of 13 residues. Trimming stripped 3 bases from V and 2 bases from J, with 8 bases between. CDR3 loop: CASSLEGTYEQYF. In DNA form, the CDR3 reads TGTGCCAGCAGTTTGGAGGGAACCTACGAGCAGTACTTC.

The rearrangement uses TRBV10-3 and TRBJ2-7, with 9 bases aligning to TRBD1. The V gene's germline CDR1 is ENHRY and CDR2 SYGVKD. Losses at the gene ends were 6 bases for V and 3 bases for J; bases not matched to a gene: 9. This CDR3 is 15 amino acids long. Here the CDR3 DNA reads TGTGCCATCAGCGATTCACAGGGGGCCGTCTACGAGCAGTACTTC. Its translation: CAISDSQGAVYEQYF.

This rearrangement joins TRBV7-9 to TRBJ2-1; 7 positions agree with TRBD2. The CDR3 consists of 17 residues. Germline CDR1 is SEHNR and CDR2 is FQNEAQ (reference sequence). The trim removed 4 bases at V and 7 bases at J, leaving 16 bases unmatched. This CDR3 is CASSSPPGTTQTNEQFF. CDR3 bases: TGTGCCAGCAGCTCCCCACCCGGGACTACCCAAACAAATGAGCAGTTCTTC.

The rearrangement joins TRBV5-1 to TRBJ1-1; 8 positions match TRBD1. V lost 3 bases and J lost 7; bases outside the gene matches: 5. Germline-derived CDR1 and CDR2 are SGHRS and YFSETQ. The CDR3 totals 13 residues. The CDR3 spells CASSSGQGVEAFF. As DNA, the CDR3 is TGCGCCAGCAGCTCCGGACAGGGAGTTGAAGCTTTCTTT.

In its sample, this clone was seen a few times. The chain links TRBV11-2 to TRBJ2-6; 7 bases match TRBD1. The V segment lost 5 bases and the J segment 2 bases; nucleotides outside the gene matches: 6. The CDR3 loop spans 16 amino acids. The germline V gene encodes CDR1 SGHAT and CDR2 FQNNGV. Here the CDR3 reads CASSANTGAGANVLTF. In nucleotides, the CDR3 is TGTGCCAGCAGCGCAAACACAGGGGCTGGGGCCAACGTCCTGACTTTC.

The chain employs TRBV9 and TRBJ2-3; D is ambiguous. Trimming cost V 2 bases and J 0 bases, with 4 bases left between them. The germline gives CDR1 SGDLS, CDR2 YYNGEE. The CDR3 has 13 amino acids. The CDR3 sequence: CASSVASTDTQYF. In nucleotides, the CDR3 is TGTGCCAGCAGCGTGGCAAGCACAGATACGCAGTATTTT. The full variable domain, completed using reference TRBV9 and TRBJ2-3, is DSGVTQTPKHLITATGQRVTLRCSPRSGDLSVYWYQQSLDQGLQFLIQYYNGEERAKGNILERFSAQQFPDLHSELNLSSLELGDSALYFCASSVASTDTQYFGPGTRLTVL.

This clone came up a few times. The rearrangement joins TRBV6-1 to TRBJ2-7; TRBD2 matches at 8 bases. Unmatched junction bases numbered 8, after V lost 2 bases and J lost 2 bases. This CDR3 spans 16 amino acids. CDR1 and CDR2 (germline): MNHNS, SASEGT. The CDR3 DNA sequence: TGTGCCAGCAGTGAATATGGTAGCGGGGTACCCTACGAGCAGTACTTC. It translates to CASSEYGSGVPYEQYF.

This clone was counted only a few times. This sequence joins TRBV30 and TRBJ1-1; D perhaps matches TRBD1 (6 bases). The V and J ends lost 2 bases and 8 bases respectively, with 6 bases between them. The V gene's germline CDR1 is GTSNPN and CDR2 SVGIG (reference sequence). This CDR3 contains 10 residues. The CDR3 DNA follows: TGTGCCTGGAGTCAGGGGGAAGCTTTCTTT. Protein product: CAWSQGEAFF.

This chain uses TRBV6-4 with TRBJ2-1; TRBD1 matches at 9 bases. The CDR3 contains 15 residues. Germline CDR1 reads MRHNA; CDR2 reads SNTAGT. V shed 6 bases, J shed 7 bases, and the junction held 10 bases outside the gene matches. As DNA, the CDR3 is TGTGCCAGCAGGGGAAGACAGGGGGATCGTAATGAGCAGTTCTTC. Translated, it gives CASRGRQGDRNEQFF.

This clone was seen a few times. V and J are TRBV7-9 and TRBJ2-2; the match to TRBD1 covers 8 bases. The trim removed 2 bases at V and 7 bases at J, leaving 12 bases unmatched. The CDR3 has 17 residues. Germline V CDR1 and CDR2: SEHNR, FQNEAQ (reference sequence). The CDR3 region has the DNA TGTGCCAGCAGCTTATTATATCCAGGGGGCGCCTTCGGGGAGCTGTTTTTT. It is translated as CASSLLYPGGAFGELFF.

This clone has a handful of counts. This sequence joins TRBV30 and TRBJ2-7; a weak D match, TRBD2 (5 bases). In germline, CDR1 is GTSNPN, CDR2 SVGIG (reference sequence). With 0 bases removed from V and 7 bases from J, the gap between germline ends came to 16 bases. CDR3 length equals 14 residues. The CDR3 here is CAWSVDPEASEQYF. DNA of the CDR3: TGTGCCTGGAGTGTGGACCCGGAGGCAAGTGAGCAGTACTTC.